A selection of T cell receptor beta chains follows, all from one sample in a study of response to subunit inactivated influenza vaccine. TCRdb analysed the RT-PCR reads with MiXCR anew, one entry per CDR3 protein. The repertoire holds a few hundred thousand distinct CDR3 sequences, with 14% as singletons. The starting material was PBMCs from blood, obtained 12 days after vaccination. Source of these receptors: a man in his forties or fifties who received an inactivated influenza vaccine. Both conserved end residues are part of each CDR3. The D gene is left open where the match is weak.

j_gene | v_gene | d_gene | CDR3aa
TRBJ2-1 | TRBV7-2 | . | CASGPSGPYNEQFF
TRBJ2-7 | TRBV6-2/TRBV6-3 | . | CASSYSVERGGEQYF
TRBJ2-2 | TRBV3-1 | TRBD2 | CASSRLAGGPTGELFF
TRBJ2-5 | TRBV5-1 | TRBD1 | CASSRGQVQETQYF
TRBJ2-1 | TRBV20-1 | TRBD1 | CSAWTGGSYNEQFF
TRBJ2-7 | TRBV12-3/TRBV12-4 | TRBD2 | CASSLLLAGVRSEQYF
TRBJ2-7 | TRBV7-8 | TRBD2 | CASSLAGGLPPGGSWYEQYF
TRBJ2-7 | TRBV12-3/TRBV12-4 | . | CASGGPGTEQYF
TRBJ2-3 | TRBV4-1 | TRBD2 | CASSQSGETDTQYF
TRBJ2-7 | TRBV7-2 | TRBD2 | CASSPGLAGDSSYEQYF
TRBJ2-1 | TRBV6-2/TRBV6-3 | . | CASSSLQLGSYNEQFF
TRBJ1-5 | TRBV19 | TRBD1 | CASSVTGVNQPQHF
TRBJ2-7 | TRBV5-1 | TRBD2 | CASSLAPGRTTYEQYF
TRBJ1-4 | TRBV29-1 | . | CSVWTDEKLFF
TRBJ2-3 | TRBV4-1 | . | CASSHEQGVLTDTQYF
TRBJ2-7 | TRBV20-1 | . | CSATTRLRTYEQYF
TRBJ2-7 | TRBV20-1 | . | CSARDRPGHEQYF
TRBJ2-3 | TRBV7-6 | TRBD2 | CASMPLTSGRNSSTDTQYF
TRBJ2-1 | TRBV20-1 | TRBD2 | CSSKRGGLNEQFF
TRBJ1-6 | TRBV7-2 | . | CASSATGVGSPLHF
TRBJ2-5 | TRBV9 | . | CASSVEGRETQYF
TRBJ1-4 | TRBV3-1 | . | CASSQITLATNEKLFF
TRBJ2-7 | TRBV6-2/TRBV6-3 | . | CASSYYPNDVADTYEQYF
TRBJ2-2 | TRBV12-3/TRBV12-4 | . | CASRTGAGELFF
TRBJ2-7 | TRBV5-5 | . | CASSLRQRGDEQYF
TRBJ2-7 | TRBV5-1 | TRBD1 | CASSRGQGRLFDEQYF
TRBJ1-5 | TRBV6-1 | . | CASSNILGQPQHF
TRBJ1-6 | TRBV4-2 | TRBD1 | CASSPFPGGNSPLHF
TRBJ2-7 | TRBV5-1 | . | CASSLAPEGLYEQYF
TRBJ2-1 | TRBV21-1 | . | CASSPPGLAATHEQFF
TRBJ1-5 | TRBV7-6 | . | CASSPAGRGNQPQHF
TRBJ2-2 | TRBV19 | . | CASSIKGSTGELFF
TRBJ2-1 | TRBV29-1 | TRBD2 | CSVVASGNNEQFF
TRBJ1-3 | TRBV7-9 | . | CASSPGRMPGNTIYF
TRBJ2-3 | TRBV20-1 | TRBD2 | CSADYSGRSTDTQYF
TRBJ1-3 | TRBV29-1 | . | CSGRGWDSGNTIYF
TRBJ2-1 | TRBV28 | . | CASSNLSGNEQFF
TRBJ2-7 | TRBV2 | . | CASSEEQNYEQYF
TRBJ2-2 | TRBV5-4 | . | CASSYDPGINTGELFF
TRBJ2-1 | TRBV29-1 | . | CSADEQFF
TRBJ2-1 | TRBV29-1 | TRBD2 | CSVKGLAGFEQFF
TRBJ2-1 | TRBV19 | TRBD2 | CASSIGWRGRASYNEQFF
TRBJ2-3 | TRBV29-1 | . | CSVERTDTQYF
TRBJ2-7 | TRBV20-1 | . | CSARDSVYEQYF
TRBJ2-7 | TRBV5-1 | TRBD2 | CASSPWPRTSSHEQYF
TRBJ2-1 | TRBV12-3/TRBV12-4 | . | CASRSSGTNNEQFF
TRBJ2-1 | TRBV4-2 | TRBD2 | CASSPTASGGVGDEQFF
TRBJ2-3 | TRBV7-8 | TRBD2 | CASSLELAGVHTQYF
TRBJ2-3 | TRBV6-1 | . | CASSDRAGTDTQYF
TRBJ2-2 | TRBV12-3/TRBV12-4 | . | CASSQTSTGELFF
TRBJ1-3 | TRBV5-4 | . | CASSSGLPGNTIYF
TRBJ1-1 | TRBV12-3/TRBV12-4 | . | CASSRYTEAFF
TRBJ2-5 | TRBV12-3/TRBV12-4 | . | CASSLSTSGQETQYF
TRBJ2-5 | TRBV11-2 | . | CASSSVRAQYF
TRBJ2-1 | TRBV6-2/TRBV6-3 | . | CASSYDLGSVLSPPSYNEQFF
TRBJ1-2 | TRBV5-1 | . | CASSPGSGLYGYTF
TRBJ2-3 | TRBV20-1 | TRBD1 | CSAVRDRGNQDTQYF
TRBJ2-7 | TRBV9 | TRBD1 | CASSVGGTGVYEQYF
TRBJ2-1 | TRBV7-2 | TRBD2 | CASSFRTSGNMNEQFF
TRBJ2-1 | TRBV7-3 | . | CASSLSAGSPNEQFF